This entry lists 8 T cell receptor beta chains sequenced from one sample in a study of molecular identifiers for immune sequencing clone quantification. TCRdb passed the PCR reads through MiXCR, listing each CDR3 protein once. The data show just over 40,000 distinct CDR3 sequences, with roughly 22% seen just once and around 1% held by the top ten. The sequenced material came from naive CD8+ T cells from blood, with Jurkat cell RNA spiked in. Subset here: FACS-sorted CD8+CD4-CCR7+CD45RA+ naive T cells. The receptors come from a human donor in good health. Some libraries in this study had Jurkat cell RNA spiked in.

This clonotype came up many times. The genes are TRBV7-9 and TRBJ2-3; TRBD1 matches at 10 bases. The CDR3 runs to 17 residues. Per germline, CDR1 SEHNR and CDR2 FQNEAQ (reference sequence). V was clipped by 5 bases and J by 0 bases; unmatched bases: 8. CDR3: CASSQMGTGVSTDTQYF. The CDR3 nucleotides read TGTGCCAGCAGCCAGATGGGGACAGGGGTTAGCACAGATACGCAGTATTTT.

This clonotype was picked up many times. The chain is built from TRBV20-1 and TRBJ2-3, with D uncertain. CDR1 is DFQATT and CDR2 is SNEGSKA in the germline V gene (reference sequence). V lost 0 bases to trimming and J lost 2 bases, with 6 bases between them. This CDR3 has 13 amino acids. CDR3 sequence: CSAREMNTDTQYF. CDR3 nucleotides: TGCAGTGCTAGAGAGATGAACACAGATACGCAGTATTTT.

The sample holds many counts of this clonotype. The chain carries TRBV12-3 or TRBV12-4 and TRBJ2-5; 7 bases match TRBD1. Trimming at V came to 8 bases and at J to 5 bases, leaving 5 bases not matched to a gene. CDR3 length equals 12 residues. The CDR3 DNA follows: TGTGCCAGCCGAGGACAGGTCGAGACCCAGTACTTC. Encoded protein: CASRGQVETQYF.

This clonotype showed up just a few times. Written as DNA, the CDR3 is TGTGCCAGTAGTATGATGGACTCCATCCCCTACGAGCAGTACTTC. Translating gives CASSMMDSIPYEQYF. This rearrangement joins TRBV19 to TRBJ2-7, with D maybe TRBD2 (5 bases). CDR3 length: 15 amino acids. Germline assignment: CDR1 LNHDA and CDR2 SQIVND (reference sequence). V lost 3 bases and J lost 2, with 14 bases in between.

This clonotype has more than one count but fewer than ten. Since a much larger clone is just one base distant, this may be a read error. The J gene is TRBJ1-5, the V gene TRBV5-6; TRBD1 is a possible D gene (5 bases). The CDR3 spans 15 residues. V was clipped by 4 bases and J by 2 bases, with 13 bases between them. Germline CDR1 is SGHDT and CDR2 is YYEEEE. The CDR3 is CASSHRGVGNQPQHF. CDR3 DNA sequence: TGTGCCAGCAGCCATCGGGGCGTAGGCAATCAGCCCCAGCATTTT. Variable domain in full (rest from reference TRBV5-6 and TRBJ1-5): DAGVTQSPTHLIKTRGQQVTLRCSPKSGHDTVSWYQQALGQGPQFIFQYYEEEERQRGNFPDRFSGHQFPNYSSELNVNALLLGDSALYLCASSHRGVGNQPQHFGDGTRLSIL.

This clonotype was picked up a small number of times. The genes are TRBV10-3 and TRBJ2-3; 7 positions agree with TRBD1. This CDR3 has 15 residues. Unmatched junction bases numbered 9, after V lost 3 bases and J lost 6 bases. Germline CDR1 ENHRY, CDR2 SYGVKD. The CDR3 reads CAISDPGQPYDTQYF. CDR3 in DNA: TGTGCCATCAGTGATCCGGGACAGCCATATGATACGCAGTATTTT.

This clonotype was recorded many times. The CDR3 reads CSARGDREQYF. The CDR3 coding sequence is TGCAGTGCTAGAGGGGACAGGGAGCAGTACTTC. The V call is TRBV20-1, the J call TRBJ2-7; 8 bases map to TRBD1. The germline gives CDR1 DFQATT, CDR2 SNEGSKA (reference sequence). With V trimmed by 1 base and J by 7 bases, 0 bases remained unmatched. CDR3 length: 11 amino acids.

This clonotype was seen at least ten times. The rearrangement joins TRBV20-1 to TRBJ2-5, with D perhaps being TRBD1 or TRBD2 (6 bases each). Deletions cut 0 bases from V and 5 bases from J, with 16 bases between. Germline-derived CDR1 and CDR2 are DFQATT and SNEGSKA (reference sequence). The CDR3 length is 15 residues. The CDR3 protein is CSARDLGGMGETQYF. The CDR3, as DNA: TGCAGTGCTAGAGATTTGGGGGGCATGGGGGAGACCCAGTACTTC.